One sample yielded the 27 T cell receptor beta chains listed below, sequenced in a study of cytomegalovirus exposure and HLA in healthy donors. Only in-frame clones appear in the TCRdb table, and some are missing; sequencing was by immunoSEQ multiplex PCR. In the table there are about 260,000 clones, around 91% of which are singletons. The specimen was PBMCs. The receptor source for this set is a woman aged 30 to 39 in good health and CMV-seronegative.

The CDR3 loop is CASSKPGTSGRSIRETQYF. The DNA for the CDR3 is TGTGCCAGCAGTAAACCCGGGACTAGCGGGAGGAGTATCCGAGAGACCCAGTACTTC. The chain joins TRBV27 to TRBJ2-5; 15 bases line up with TRBD2. CDR3 length: 19 amino acids. Germline CDR1 MNHEY, CDR2 SMNVEV (reference sequence). J gave up 4 bases and V 5 bases, and 14 bases lay outside the gene matches.

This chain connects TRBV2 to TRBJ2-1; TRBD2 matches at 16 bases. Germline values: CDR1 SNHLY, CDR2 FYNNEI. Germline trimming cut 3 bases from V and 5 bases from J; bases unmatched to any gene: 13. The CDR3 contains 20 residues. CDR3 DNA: TGTGCCAGCAGTGAGCCAACGGGACTAGCGGGAGGGCCGGTACACAATGAGCAGTTCTTC. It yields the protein CASSEPTGLAGGPVHNEQFF.

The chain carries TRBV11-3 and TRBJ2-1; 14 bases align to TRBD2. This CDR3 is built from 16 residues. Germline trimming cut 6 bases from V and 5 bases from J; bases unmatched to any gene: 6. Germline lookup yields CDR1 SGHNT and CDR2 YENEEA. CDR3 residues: CASRAGTSGRDNEQFF. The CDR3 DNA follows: TGTGCCAGCAGGGCCGGGACTAGCGGGAGAGACAATGAGCAGTTCTTC.

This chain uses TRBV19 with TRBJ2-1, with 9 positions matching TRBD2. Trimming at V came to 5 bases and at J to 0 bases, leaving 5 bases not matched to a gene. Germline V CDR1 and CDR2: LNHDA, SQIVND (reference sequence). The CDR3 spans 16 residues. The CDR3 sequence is CASSGLASSSYNEQFF. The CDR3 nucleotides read TGTGCCAGTAGTGGACTAGCGTCGAGCTCCTACAATGAGCAGTTCTTC.

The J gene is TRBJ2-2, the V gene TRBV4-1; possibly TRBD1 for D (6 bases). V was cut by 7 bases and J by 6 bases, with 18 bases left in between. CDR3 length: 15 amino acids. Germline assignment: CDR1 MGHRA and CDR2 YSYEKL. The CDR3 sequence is CASNNGGGGSGELFF. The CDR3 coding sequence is TGCGCCAGCAACAATGGGGGCGGAGGTTCCGGGGAGCTGTTTTTT.

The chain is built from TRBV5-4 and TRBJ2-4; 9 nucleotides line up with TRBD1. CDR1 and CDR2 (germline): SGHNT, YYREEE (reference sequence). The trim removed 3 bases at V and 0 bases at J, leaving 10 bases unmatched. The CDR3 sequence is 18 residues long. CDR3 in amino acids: CASSSGTGRNLAKNIQYF. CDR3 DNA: TGTGCCAGCAGCTCCGGGACAGGGCGAAACCTAGCCAAAAACATTCAGTACTTC.

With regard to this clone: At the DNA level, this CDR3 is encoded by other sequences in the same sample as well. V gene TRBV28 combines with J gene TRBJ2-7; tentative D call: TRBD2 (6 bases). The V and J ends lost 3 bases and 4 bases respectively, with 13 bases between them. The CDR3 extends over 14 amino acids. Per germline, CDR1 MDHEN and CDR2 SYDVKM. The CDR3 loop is CASSLGGVAYEQYF. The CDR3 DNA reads TGTGCCAGCAGTTTGGGGGGAGTTGCGTACGAGCAGTACTTC.

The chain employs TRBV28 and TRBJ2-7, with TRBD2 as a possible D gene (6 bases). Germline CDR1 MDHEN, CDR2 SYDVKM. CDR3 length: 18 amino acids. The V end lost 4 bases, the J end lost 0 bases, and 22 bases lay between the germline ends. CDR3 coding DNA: TGTGCCAGCAGTTCCATGAGGGGACGCGGGACTGACTCCTACGAGCAGTACTTC. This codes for CASSSMRGRGTDSYEQYF.

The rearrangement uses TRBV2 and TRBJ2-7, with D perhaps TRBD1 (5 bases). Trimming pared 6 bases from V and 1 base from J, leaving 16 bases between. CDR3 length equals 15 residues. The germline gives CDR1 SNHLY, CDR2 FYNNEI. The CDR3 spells CASRMTAGPSYEQYF. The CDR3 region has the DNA TGTGCCAGCAGAATGACAGCCGGACCATCCTACGAGCAGTACTTC. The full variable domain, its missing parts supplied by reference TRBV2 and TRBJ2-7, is EPEVTQTPSHQVTQMGQEVILRCVPISNHLYFYWYRQILGQKVEFLVSFYNNEISEKSEIFDDQFSVERPDGSNFTLKIRSTKLEDSAMYFCASRMTAGPSYEQYFGPGTRLTVT.

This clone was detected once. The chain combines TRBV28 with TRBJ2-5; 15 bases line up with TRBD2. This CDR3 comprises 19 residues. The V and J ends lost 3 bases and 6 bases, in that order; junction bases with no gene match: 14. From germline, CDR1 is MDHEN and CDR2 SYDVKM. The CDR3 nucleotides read TGTGCCAGCAGTTTCCTCTCCCGTTCGGGACTAGCGGGAGGAAAGACCCAGTACTTC. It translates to CASSFLSRSGLAGGKTQYF.

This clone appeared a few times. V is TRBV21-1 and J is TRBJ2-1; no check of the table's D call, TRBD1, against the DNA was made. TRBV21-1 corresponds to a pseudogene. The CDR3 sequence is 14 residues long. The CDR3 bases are TGTGCCAGCAGCAGATCAGGACAGGGGAATGAGCAGTTCTTC. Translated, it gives CASSRSGQGNEQFF.

CDR3 sequence reads: CASSKEGEQFF. The CDR3 DNA follows: TGTGCCAGCAGTAAGGAGGGTGAGCAGTTCTTC. The V and J genes are TRBV11-3 and TRBJ2-1; D may be TRBD2 (6 bases). Trimming stripped 6 bases from V and 9 bases from J, with 9 bases between. This CDR3 has 11 amino acids. Germline V CDR1 and CDR2: SGHNT, YENEEA.

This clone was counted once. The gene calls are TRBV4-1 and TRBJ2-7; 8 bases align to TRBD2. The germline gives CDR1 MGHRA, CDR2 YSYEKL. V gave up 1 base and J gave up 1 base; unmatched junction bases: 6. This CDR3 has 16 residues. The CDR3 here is CASSQASGSGSYEQYF. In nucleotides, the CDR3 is TGCGCCAGCAGCCAAGCAAGCGGGAGCGGATCCTACGAGCAGTACTTC.

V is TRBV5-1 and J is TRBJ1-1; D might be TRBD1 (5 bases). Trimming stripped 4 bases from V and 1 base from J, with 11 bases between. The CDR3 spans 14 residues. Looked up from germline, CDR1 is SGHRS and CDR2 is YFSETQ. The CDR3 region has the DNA TGCGCCAGCAGCCCGGGACTTACGAACACTGAAGCTTTCTTT. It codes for CASSPGLTNTEAFF.

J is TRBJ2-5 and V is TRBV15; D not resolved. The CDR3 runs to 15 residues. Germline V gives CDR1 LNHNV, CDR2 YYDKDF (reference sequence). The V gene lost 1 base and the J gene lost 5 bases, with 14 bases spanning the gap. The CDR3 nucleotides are TGTGCCACCAGCAGAGCCGGCCCGAATGTGGAGACCCAGTACTTC. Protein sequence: CATSRAGPNVETQYF.

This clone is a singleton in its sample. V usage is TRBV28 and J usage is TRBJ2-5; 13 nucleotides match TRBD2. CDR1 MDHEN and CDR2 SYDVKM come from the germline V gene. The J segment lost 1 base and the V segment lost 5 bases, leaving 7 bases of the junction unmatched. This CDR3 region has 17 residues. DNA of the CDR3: TGTGCCAGCAGTCCCCCCGGGACTAGCGGGATCCAAGAGACCCAGTACTTC. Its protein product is CASSPPGTSGIQETQYF.

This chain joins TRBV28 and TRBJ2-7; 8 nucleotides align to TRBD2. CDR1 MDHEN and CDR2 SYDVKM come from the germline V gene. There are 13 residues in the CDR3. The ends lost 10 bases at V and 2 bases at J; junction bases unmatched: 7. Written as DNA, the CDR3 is TGTGCCATCATTAGCGGGAAAGCCTACGAGCAGTACTTC. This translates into CAIISGKAYEQYF.

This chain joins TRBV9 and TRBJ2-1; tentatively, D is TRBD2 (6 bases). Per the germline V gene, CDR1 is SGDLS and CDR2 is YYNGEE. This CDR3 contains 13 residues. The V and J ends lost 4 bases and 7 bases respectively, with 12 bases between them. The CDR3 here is CASSPNSGNEQFF. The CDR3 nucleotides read TGTGCCAGCAGCCCCAATAGCGGAAATGAGCAGTTCTTC.

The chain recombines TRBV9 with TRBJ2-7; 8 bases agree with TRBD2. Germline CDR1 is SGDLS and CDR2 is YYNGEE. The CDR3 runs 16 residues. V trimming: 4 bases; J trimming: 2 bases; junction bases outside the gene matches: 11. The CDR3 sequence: CASSPLPGGRTYEQYF. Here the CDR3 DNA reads TGTGCCAGCAGCCCACTGCCGGGAGGGCGTACCTACGAGCAGTACTTC.

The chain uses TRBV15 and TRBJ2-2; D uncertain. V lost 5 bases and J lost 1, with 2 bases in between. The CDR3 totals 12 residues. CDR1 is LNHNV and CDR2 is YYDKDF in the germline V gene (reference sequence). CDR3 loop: CATSENTGELFF. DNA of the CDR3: TGTGCCACCAGCGAGAACACCGGGGAGCTGTTTTTT.

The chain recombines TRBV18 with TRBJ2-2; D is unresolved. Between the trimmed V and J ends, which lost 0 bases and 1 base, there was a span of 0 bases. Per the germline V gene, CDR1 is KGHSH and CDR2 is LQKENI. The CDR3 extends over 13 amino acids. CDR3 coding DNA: TGTGCCAGCTCACCACCGAACACCGGGGAGCTGTTTTTT. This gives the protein CASSPPNTGELFF.

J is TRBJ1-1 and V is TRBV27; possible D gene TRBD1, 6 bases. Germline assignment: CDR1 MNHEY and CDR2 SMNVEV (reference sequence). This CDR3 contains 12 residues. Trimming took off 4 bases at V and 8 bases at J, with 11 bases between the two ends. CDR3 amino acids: CASSSFTGEAFF. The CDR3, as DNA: TGTGCCAGCAGTTCATTTACAGGGGAAGCTTTCTTT.

CDR3 residues: CASSLGTSQAKNIQYF. The DNA of the CDR3 is TGTGCCAGCAGTCTCGGGACGTCTCAAGCCAAAAACATTCAGTACTTC. The gene calls are TRBV28 and TRBJ2-4; either TRBD1 or TRBD2 may supply D (5 bases each). Germline CDR1 is MDHEN and CDR2 is SYDVKM. The ends were cut back, 5 bases at V and 0 bases at J, with 14 bases in the middle. The CDR3 length is 16 residues.

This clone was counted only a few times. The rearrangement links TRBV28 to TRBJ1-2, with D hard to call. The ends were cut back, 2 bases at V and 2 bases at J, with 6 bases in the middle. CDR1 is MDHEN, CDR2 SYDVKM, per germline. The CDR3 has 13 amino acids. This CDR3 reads CASSLAGNYGYTF. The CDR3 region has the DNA TGTGCCAGCAGTTTAGCGGGGAACTATGGCTACACCTTC.

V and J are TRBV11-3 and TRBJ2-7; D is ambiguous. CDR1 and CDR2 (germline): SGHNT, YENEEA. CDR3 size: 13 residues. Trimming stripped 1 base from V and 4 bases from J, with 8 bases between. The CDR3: CASSLATRYEQYF. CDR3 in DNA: TGTGCCAGCAGCTTAGCAACGCGTTACGAGCAGTACTTC.

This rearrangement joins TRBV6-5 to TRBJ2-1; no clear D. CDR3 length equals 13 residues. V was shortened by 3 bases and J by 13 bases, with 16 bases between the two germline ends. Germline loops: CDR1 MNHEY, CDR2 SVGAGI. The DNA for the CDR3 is TGTGCCAGCAGTTATAGGGTCCTCGGGTCCCAGTTCTTC. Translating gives CASSYRVLGSQFF.

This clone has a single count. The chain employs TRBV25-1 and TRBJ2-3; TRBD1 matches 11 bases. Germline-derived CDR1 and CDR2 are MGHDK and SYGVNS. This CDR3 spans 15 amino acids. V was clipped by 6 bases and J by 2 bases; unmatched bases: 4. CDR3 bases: TGTGCCAGCAGGACCGGACAGGGGGCCACAGATACGCAGTATTTT. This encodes CASRTGQGATDTQYF.